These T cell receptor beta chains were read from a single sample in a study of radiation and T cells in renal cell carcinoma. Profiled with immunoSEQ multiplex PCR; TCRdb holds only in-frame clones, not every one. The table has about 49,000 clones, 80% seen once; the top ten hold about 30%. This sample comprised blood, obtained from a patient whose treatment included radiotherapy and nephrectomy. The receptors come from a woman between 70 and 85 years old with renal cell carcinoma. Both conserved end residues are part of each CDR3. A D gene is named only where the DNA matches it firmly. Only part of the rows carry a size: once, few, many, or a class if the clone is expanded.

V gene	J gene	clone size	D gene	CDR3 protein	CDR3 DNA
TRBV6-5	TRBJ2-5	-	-	CASSLWGAQYF	TGTGCCAGCAGCCTCTGGGGGGCCCAGTACTTC
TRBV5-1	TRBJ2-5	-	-	CASSLAGETQYF	TGCGCCAGCAGCTTGGCGGGGGAGACCCAGTACTTC
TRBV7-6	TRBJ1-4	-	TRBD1	CASSARDRELFF	TGTGCCAGCAGCGCCCGGGACAGGGAACTGTTTTTT
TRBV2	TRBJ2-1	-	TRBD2	CASRTAGGPFNEQFF	TGTGCCAGCAGGACGGCGGGGGGGCCATTCAATGAGCAGTTCTTC
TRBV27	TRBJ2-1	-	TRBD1	CASSLLGTGPLVGQFF	TGTGCCAGCAGTTTACTTGGGACAGGCCCCCTGGTTGGGCAGTTCTTC
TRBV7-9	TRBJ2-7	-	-	CASSLVQGTLNEQYF	TGTGCCAGCAGCTTAGTGCAGGGAACCCTCAACGAGCAGTACTTC
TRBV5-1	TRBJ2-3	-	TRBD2	CASQNSGGTATDTQYF	TGCGCCAGCCAAAATAGCGGGGGAACCGCCACAGATACGCAGTATTTT
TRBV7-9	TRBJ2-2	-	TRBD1	CASSFRQGANTGELFF	TGTGCCAGCAGCTTTAGACAGGGCGCGAACACCGGGGAGCTGTTTTTT
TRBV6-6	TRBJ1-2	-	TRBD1	CASSYSGTGHYGYTF	TGTGCCAGCAGTTACTCAGGGACAGGGCACTATGGCTACACCTTC
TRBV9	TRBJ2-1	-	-	CASSIPGPRLNNEQFF	TGTGCCAGCAGCATCCCGGGACCACGATTGAACAATGAGCAGTTCTTC
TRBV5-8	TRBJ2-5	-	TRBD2	CASSRGSTSGEGETQYF	TGTGCCAGCAGCCGGGGCTCGACTAGCGGTGAGGGAGAGACCCAGTACTTC
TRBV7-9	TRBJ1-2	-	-	CASGRSYGYTF	TGTGCCAGCGGACGGTCCTATGGCTACACCTTC
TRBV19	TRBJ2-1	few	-	CASGGTPTYNEQFF	TGTGCCAGTGGCGGGACTCCTACCTACAATGAGCAGTTCTTC
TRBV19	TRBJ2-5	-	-	CASSTPRGSSQETQYF	TGTGCCAGTAGTACCCCTAGAGGGAGTTCCCAAGAGACCCAGTACTTC
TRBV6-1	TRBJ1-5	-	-	CASSESDNQPQHF	TGTGCCAGCAGTGAATCGGACAATCAGCCCCAGCATTTT
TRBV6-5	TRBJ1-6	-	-	CASSYEQHNSPLHF	TGTGCCAGCAGTTACGAACAGCATAATTCACCCCTCCACTTT
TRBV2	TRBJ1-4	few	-	CASSGGSNEKLFF	TGTGCCAGCAGCGGCGGCTCCAATGAAAAACTGTTTTTT
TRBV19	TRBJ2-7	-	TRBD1	CAGPDRVTHYEQYF	TGTGCCGGCCCGGACAGGGTCACTCACTACGAGCAGTACTTC
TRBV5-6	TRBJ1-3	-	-	CASSLVAGERNTIYF	TGTGCCAGCAGCTTGGTGGCAGGGGAGAGAAACACCATATATTTT
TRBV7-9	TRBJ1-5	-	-	CASSLQGDQPQHF	TGTGCCAGCAGCTTACAGGGAGATCAGCCCCAGCATTTT
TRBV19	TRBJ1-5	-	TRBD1	CASSMNIQGNQPQHF	TGTGCCAGTAGTATGAACATACAGGGGAATCAGCCCCAGCATTTT
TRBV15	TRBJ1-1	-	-	CATSRDGPGGWNTEAFF	TGTGCCACCAGCAGAGATGGCCCCGGGGGCTGGAACACTGAAGCTTTCTTT
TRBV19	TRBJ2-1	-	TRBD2	CASSYGLASYNEQFF	TGTGCCAGTAGTTACGGACTAGCGTCCTACAATGAGCAGTTCTTC
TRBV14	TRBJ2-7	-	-	CASSQDTGPHWGEQYF	TGTGCCAGCAGCCAAGATACGGGACCGCATTGGGGCGAGCAGTACTTC
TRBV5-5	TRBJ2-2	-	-	CASSQGPGAGELFF	TGTGCCAGCAGCCAGGGTCCCGGTGCCGGGGAGCTGTTTTTT
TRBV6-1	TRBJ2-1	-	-	CASRGAYNEQFF	TGTGCCAGCAGGGGCGCCTACAATGAGCAGTTCTTC
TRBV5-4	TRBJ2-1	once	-	CASSFGGSSYNEQFF	TGTGCCAGCAGCTTTGGTGGGAGCTCCTACAATGAGCAGTTCTTC
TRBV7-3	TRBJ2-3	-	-	CASSLTIGGTDTQYF	TGTGCCAGCAGCTTAACGATCGGAGGCACAGATACGCAGTATTTT
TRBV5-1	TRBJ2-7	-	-	CASSLNVGTAYEQYF	TGCGCCAGCAGCTTGAATGTGGGGACCGCCTACGAGCAGTACTTC
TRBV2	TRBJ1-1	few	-	CASSWGQQNTEAFF	TGTGCCAGCAGTTGGGGGCAACAGAACACTGAAGCTTTCTTT
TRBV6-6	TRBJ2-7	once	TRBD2	CASSTESGGIYEQYF	TGTGCCAGCAGTACCGAAAGCGGGGGTATCTACGAGCAGTACTTC
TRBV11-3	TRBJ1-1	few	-	CASSLDRRSEAFF	TGTGCCAGCAGCTTAGACAGGCGGTCTGAAGCTTTCTTT
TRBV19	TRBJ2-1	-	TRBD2	CASSTSGLAGGGSYNEQFF	TGTGCCAGTAGTACCAGCGGACTAGCGGGGGGGGGATCCTACAATGAGCAGTTCTTC
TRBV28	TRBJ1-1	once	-	CASSLRQLNTEAFF	TGTGCCAGCAGTTTACGACAGTTGAACACTGAAGCTTTCTTT
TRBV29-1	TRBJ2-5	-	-	CSVGPGTYQETQYF	TGCAGCGTTGGACCCGGGACTTACCAAGAGACCCAGTACTTC
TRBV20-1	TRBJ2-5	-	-	CSAPEIETQYF	TGCAGTGCTCCGGAGATTGAGACCCAGTACTTC
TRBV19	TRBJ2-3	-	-	CASSSYTDTQYF	TGTGCCAGTAGTAGTTACACAGATACGCAGTATTTT
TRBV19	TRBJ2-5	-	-	CASSRWGPQETQYF	TGTGCCAGTAGTAGGTGGGGTCCTCAAGAGACCCAGTACTTC
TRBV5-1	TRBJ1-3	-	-	CASSIQGSGNTIYF	TGCGCCAGCAGCATACAGGGTTCTGGAAACACCATATATTTT
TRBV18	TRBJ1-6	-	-	CASSLGQLNSPLHF	TGTGCCAGCTCACTCGGACAGCTTAATTCACCCCTCCACTTT
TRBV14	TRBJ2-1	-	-	CASSRNVVGLDEQFF	TGTGCCAGCAGCCGGAATGTGGTCGGACTTGATGAGCAGTTCTTC
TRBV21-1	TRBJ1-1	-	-	CASSKRGQLQGMPDTEAFF	TGTGCCAGCAGCAAAAGGGGCCAACTACAGGGGATGCCGGACACTGAAGCTTTCTTT
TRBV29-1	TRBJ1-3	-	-	CSAQGIGNTIYF	TGCAGCGCCCAGGGGATAGGAAACACCATATATTTT
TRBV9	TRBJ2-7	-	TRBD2	CASSRTSGMRSYEQYF	TGTGCCAGCAGCCGGACTAGCGGGATGAGGTCCTACGAGCAGTACTTC
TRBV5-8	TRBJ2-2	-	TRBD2	CASSLGTSANTGELFF	TGTGCCAGCAGCCTCGGGACTAGCGCGAACACCGGGGAGCTGTTTTTT
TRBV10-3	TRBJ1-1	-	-	CATALGGNTEAFF	TGTGCCACAGCTCTCGGGGGAAACACTGAAGCTTTCTTT
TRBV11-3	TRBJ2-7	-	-	CAIGPGRDSYEQYF	TGTGCCATAGGCCCCGGGAGAGATTCCTACGAGCAGTACTTC
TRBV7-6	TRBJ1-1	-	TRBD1	CASSQGTGRTEAFF	TGTGCCAGCAGCCAAGGGACAGGCCGCACTGAAGCTTTCTTT
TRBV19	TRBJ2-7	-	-	CASRGMSYEQYF	TGTGCCAGCCGCGGGATGTCCTACGAGCAGTACTTC
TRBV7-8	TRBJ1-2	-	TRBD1	CASSKRDRDNYGYTF	TGTGCCAGCAGCAAGCGGGACAGGGATAACTATGGCTACACCTTC
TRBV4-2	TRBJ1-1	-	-	CASSQDPGVGTEAFF	TGTGCCAGCAGCCAAGATCCGGGGGTGGGGACTGAAGCTTTCTTT
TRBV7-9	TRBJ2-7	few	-	CASSRSYEQYF	TGTGCCAGCAGCCGATCCTACGAGCAGTACTTC
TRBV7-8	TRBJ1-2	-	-	CASSSRDATYGYTF	TGTGCCAGCAGCTCCCGGGACGCCACCTATGGCTACACCTTC
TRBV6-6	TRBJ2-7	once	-	CASRPGLSSSYEQYF	TGTGCCAGCAGACCGGGACTGTCGAGCTCCTACGAGCAGTACTTC
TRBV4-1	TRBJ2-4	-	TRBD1	CASSQGGSGGPKNIQYF	TGCGCCAGCAGCCAAGGGGGGTCAGGGGGCCCTAAAAACATTCAGTACTTC